Shown below are 8 T cell receptor beta chains from a single sample sequenced in a study of T cell responses to AZD1222 COVID-19 vaccine. The data were produced by immunoSEQ multiplex PCR, yet TCRdb's version contains in-frame clones alone and is incomplete. This sample has fewer than 110,000 clones, with 90% found just once. The sequenced sample was peripheral blood, obtained on day 0 of AZD1222 vaccination. Receptors originate from an adult in good health.

The CDR3 coding sequence is TGCGCCAGCAGCTTGGCCATGAGTAATGAAAAACTGTTTTTT. It encodes CASSLAMSNEKLFF. V gene TRBV5-1 combines with J gene TRBJ1-4; D call uncertain. V lost 0 bases and J 4 bases, leaving 7 bases between the germline ends. The CDR3 runs 14 residues. From germline, CDR1 is SGHRS and CDR2 YFSETQ.

The chain carries TRBV6-5 and TRBJ1-5; 11 nucleotides match TRBD1. Germline CDR1 is MNHEY and CDR2 is SVGAGI. The V and J ends lost 7 bases and 5 bases, in that order; junction bases with no gene match: 7. This CDR3 is built from 15 residues. The CDR3 reads CASKRTGGGDQPQHF. In nucleotides, the CDR3 is TGTGCCAGCAAACGGACAGGGGGCGGTGATCAGCCCCAGCATTTT.

The rearrangement links TRBV27 to TRBJ1-6; no clear D. The germline V gene encodes CDR1 MNHEY and CDR2 SMNVEV (reference sequence). The CDR3 spans 12 residues. Trimming shortened V by 3 bases and J by 6 bases, and 3 bases separated the two germline ends. CDR3 DNA: TGTGCCAGCAGTTTTCCTAATTCACCCCTCCACTTT. Amino acid sequence: CASSFPNSPLHF.

About this clone itself: The sample has other DNA sequences that encode this CDR3 too. The chain uses TRBV3-1 (or the pseudogene TRBV3-2) and TRBJ1-1; possibly TRBD1 for D (5 bases). Per the germline V gene, CDR1 is LGHDT and CDR2 is YNNKEL (reference sequence). The CDR3 length is 13 residues. V shed 4 bases and J shed 10 bases, with 16 bases lying between them. The CDR3 loop is CASSPGTTRVAFF. The CDR3 DNA sequence: TGTGCCAGCAGCCCAGGGACCACCCGGGTAGCTTTCTTT.

The chain recombines TRBV9 with TRBJ1-6, with unresolved D. This CDR3 region has 15 residues. In germline, CDR1 is SGDLS, CDR2 YYNGEE. Trimming removed 3 bases at V and 7 bases at J, with 14 bases between. The CDR3 sequence: CASSATWEINSPLHF. CDR3 coding DNA: TGTGCCAGCAGCGCGACCTGGGAGATCAATTCACCCCTCCACTTT.

V and J are TRBV9 and TRBJ2-1; D tentatively reads TRBD1 or TRBD2 (6 bases each). CDR3 length: 15 residues. Germline V CDR1 and CDR2: SGDLS, YYNGEE. Trimming pared 4 bases from V and 9 bases from J, leaving 20 bases between. The CDR3 DNA reads as TGTGCCAGCAGCCTCGTAGGGGGGCCGTCCAGTGAGCAGTTCTTC. Protein: CASSLVGGPSSEQFF.

The chain couples TRBV4-1 to TRBJ1-1; D call uncertain. V shed 3 bases and J shed 0 bases, with 5 bases lying between them. CDR1 and CDR2 (germline): MGHRA, YSYEKL. This CDR3 region has 13 residues. The CDR3 reads CASSQGMNTEAFF. CDR3 DNA: TGCGCCAGCAGCCAGGGGATGAACACTGAAGCTTTCTTT.

V is TRBV19 and J is TRBJ1-1; 7 bases fit TRBD1. CDR1 is LNHDA, CDR2 SQIVND, per germline (reference sequence). This CDR3 is 12 amino acids long. J gave up 14 bases and V 6 bases, and 12 bases lay outside the gene matches. Written as DNA, the CDR3 is TGTGCCAGTAGACTAACAGGGGATACTATCTTCTTT. This gives the protein CASRLTGDTIFF. Based on the CDR3 plus reference TRBV19 and TRBJ1-1, the full variable domain is DGGITQSPKYLFRKEGQNVTLSCEQNLNHDAMYWYRQDPGQGLRLIYYSQIVNDFQKGDIAEGYSVSREKKESFPLTVTSAQKNPTAFYLCASRLTGDTIFFGQGTRLTVV.